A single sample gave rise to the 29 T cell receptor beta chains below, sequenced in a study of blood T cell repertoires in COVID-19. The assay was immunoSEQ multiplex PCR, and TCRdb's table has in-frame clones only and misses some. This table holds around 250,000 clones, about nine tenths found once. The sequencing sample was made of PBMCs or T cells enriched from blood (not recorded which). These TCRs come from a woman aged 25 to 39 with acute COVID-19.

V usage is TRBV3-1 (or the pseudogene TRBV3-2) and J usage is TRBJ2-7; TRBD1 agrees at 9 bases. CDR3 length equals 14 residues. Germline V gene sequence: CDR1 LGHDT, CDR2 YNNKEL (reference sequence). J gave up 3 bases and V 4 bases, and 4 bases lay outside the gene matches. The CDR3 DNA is TGTGCCAGCAGCCTGGGACAGGGCCACTACGAGCAGTACTTC. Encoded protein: CASSLGQGHYEQYF.

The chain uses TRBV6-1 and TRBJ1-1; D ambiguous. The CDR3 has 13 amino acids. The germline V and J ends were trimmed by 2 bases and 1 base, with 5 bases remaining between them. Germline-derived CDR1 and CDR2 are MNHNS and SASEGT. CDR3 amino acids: CASSETENTEAFF. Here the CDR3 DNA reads TGTGCCAGCAGTGAAACAGAGAACACTGAAGCTTTCTTT.

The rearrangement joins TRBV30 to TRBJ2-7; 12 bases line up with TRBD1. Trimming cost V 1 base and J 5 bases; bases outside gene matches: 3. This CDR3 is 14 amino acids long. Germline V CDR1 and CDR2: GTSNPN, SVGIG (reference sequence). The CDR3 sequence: CAWSAGQGADEQYF. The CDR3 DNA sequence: TGTGCCTGGAGTGCGGGACAGGGGGCCGACGAGCAGTACTTC.

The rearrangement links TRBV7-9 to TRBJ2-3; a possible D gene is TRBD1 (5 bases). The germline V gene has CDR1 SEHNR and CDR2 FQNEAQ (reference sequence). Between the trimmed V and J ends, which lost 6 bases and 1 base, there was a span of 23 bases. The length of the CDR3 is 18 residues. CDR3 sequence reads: CASRPPASGPAGTDTQYF. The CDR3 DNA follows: TGTGCCAGCAGACCACCCGCCTCAGGGCCCGCTGGCACAGATACGCAGTATTTT.

CDR3 protein: CASSSRQSDQPQHF. CDR3 coding DNA: TGTGCCAGCAGCTCGAGACAGTCTGATCAGCCCCAGCATTTT. The chain is built from TRBV5-6 and TRBJ1-5; perhaps TRBD1 as D (5 bases). Trimming shortened V by 3 bases and J by 5 bases, and 12 bases separated the two germline ends. There are 14 residues in the CDR3. Germline CDR1 SGHDT, CDR2 YYEEEE.

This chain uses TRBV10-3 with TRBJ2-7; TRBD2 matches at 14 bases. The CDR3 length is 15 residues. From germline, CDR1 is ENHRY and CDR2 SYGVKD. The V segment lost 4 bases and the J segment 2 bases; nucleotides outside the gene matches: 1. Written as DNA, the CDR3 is TGTGCCATCAGTGGACTAGCGGGAGGGGCCTACGAGCAGTACTTC. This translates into CAISGLAGGAYEQYF.

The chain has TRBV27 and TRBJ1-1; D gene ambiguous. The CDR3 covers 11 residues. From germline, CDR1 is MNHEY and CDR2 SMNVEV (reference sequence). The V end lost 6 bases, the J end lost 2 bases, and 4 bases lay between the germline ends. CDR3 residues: CASRTNTEAFF. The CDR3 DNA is TGTGCCAGCAGAACTAACACTGAAGCTTTCTTT.

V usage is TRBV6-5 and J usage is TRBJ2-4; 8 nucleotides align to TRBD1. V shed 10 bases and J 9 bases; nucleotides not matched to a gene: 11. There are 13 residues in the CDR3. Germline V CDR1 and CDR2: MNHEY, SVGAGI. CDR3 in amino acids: CATCQGASSIQYF. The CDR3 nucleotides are TGTGCCACCTGTCAGGGGGCCTCAAGCATTCAGTACTTC.

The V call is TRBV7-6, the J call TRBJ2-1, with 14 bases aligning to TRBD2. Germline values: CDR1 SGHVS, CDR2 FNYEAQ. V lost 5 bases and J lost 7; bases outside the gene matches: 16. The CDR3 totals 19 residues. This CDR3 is CASSLQRRRLAGGWNEQFF. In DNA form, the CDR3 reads TGTGCCAGCAGCCTACAAAGGAGAAGACTAGCGGGAGGGTGGAATGAGCAGTTCTTC. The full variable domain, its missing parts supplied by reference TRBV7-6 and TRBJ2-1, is GAGVSQSPRYKVTKRGQDVALRCDPISGHVSLYWYRQALGQGPEFLTYFNYEAQQDKSGLPNDRFSAERPEGSISTLTIQRTEQRDSAMYRCASSLQRRRLAGGWNEQFFGPGTRLTVL.

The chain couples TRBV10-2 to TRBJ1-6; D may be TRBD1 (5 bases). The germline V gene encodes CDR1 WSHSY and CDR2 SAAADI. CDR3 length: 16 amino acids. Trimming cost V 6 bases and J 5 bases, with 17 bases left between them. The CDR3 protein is CASSPQGGDNNSPLHF. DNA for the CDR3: TGCGCCAGCAGCCCCCAGGGAGGTGACAATAATTCACCCCTCCACTTT.

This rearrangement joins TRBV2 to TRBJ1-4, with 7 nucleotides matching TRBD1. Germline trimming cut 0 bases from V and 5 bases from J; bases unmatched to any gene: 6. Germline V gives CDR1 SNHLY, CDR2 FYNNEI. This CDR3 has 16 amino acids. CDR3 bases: TGTGCCAGCAGTGAAGCTTTCACAGGGGCAAATGAAAAACTGTTTTTT. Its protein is CASSEAFTGANEKLFF.

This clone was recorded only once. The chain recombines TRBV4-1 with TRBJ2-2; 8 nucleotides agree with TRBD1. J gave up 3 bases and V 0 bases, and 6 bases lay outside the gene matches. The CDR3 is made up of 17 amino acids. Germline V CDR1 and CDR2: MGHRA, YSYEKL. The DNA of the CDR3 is TGCGCCAGCAGCCAAGATCCAGGGGGCGAATACACCGGGGAGCTGTTTTTT. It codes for CASSQDPGGEYTGELFF.

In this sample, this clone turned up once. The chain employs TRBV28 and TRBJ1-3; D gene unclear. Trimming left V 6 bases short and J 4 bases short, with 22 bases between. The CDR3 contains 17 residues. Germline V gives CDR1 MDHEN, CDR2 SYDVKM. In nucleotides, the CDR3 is TGTGCCAGCAGGGAGGGCAGTACTGAAGACTTCGGAAACACCATATATTTT. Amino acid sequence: CASREGSTEDFGNTIYF.

The CDR3 sequence: CASSGAGNSNQPQHF. The CDR3 DNA reads TGTGCCAGCAGCGGGGCCGGTAATAGCAATCAGCCCCAGCATTTT. V usage is TRBV11-2 and J usage is TRBJ1-5, with D tentatively TRBD1 (5 bases). CDR1 SGHAT and CDR2 FQNNGV come from the germline V gene. The CDR3 length is 15 residues. Trimming stripped 5 bases from V and 0 bases from J, with 11 bases between.

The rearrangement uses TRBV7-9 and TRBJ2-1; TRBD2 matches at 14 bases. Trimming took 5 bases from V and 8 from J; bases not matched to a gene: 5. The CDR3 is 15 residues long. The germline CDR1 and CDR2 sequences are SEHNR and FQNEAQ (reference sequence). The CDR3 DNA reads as TGTGCCAGCAGCCAGGGACTAGCGGGAGAGCATGAGCAGTTCTTC. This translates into CASSQGLAGEHEQFF.

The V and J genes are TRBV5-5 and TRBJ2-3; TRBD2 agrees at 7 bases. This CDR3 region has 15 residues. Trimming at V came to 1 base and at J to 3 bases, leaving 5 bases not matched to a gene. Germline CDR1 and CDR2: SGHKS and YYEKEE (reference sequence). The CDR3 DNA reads TGTGCCAGCAGCTTGAGGGCGGGAGATACAGATACGCAGTATTTT. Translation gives CASSLRAGDTDTQYF.

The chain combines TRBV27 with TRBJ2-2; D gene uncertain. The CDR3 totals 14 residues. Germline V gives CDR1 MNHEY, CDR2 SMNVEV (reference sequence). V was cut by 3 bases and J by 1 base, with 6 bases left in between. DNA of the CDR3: TGTGCCAGCAGTTTCACGGGGAACACCGGGGAGCTGTTTTTT. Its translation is CASSFTGNTGELFF.

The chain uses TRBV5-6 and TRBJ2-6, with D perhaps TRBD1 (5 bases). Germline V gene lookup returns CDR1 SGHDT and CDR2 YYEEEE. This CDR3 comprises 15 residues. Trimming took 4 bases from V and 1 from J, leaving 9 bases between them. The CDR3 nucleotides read TGTGCCAGCAGCCTAGGGGTGTCTGGGGCCAACGTCCTGACTTTC. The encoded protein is CASSLGVSGANVLTF.

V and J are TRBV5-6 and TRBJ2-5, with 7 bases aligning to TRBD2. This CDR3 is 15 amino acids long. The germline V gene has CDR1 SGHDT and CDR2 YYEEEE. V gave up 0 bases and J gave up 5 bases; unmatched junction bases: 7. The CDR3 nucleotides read TGTGCCAGCAGCTTGGGCGGGAGCGTGGCCGAGACCCAGTACTTC. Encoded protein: CASSLGGSVAETQYF.

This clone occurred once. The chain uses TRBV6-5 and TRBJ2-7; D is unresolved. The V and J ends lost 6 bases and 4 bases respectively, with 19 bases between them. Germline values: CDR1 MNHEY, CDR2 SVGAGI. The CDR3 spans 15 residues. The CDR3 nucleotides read TGTGCCAGCAGCCCGTCTGGGTCGGTACTATACGAGCAGTACTTC. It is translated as CASSPSGSVLYEQYF.

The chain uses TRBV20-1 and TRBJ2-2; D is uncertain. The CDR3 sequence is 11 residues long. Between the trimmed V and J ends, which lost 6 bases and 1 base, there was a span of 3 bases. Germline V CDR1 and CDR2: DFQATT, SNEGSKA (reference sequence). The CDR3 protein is CSARNTGELFF. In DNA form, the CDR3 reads TGCAGTGCCAGGAACACCGGGGAGCTGTTTTTT.

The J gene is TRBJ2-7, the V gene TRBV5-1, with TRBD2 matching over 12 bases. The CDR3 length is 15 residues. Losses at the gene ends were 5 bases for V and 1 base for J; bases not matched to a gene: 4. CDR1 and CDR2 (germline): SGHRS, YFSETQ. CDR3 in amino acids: CASSSTSGRSYEQYF. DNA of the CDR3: TGCGCCAGCAGTTCCACTAGCGGGAGGTCCTACGAGCAGTACTTC.

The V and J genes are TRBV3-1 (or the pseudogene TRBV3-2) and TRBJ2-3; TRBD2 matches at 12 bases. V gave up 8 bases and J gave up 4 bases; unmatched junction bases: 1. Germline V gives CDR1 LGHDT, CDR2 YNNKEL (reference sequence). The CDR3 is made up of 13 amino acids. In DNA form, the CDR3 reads TGTGCCAGCCTAGCGGGAGGGTCAGATACGCAGTATTTT. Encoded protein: CASLAGGSDTQYF.

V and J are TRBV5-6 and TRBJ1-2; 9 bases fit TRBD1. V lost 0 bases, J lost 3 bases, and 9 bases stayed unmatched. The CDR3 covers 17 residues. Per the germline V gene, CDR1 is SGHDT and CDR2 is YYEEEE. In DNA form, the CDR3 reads TGTGCCAGCAGCTTGGGGACGCCGGGACAGGGCGACTATGGCTACACCTTC. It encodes CASSLGTPGQGDYGYTF.

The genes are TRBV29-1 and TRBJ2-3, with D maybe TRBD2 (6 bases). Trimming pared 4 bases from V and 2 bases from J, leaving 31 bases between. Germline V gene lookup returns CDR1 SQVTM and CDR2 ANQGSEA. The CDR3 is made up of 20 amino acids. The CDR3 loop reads CSVAVSKPGLSWRDTDTQYF. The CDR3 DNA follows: TGCAGCGTTGCGGTTTCGAAACCGGGACTTAGTTGGAGGGACACAGATACGCAGTATTTT.

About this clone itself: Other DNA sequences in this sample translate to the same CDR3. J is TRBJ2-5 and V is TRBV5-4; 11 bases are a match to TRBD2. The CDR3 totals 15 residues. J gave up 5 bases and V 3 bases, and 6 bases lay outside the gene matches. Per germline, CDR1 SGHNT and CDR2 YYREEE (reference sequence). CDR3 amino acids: CASSSGLAGLETQYF. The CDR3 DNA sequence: TGTGCCAGCAGCTCAGGACTAGCGGGCTTGGAGACCCAGTACTTC.

The CDR3 DNA reads as TGTGCCAGCAGCCCAGTACCGGGACAGGGACTAGCGGGAGAGACAGATACGCAGTATTTT. It translates to CASSPVPGQGLAGETDTQYF. The chain employs TRBV4-2 and TRBJ2-3; 14 positions agree with TRBD2. Unmatched junction bases numbered 15, after V lost 4 bases and J lost 3 bases. The CDR3 spans 20 residues. Germline CDR1 LGHNA, CDR2 YNFKEQ.

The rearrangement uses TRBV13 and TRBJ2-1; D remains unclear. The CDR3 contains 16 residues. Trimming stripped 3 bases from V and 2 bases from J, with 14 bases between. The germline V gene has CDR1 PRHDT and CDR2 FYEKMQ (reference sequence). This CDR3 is CASSFALTSAYNEQFF. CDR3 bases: TGTGCCAGCAGCTTTGCCTTGACTTCAGCCTACAATGAGCAGTTCTTC.

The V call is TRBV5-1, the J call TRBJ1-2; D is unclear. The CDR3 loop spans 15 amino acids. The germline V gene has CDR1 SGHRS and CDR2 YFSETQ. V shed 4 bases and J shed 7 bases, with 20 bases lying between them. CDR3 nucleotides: TGCGCCAGCAGCCTAGGGAGCGACCTCGGTAGTGGCTACACCTTC. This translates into CASSLGSDLGSGYTF.